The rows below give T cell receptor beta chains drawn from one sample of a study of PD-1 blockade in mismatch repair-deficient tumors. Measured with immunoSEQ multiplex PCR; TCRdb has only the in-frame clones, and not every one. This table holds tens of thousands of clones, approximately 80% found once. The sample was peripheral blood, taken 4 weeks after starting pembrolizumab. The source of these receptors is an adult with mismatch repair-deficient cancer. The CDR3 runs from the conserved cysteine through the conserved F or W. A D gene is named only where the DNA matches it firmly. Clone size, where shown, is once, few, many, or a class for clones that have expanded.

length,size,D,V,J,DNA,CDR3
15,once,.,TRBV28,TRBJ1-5,TGTGCCAGCAGTTTCGGTGGGTCAACCAATCAGCCCCAGCATTTT,CASSFGGSTNQPQHF
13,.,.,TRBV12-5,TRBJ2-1,TGTGCTAGTGGTTTGGTATTCTACAATGAGCAGTTCTTC,CASGLVFYNEQFF
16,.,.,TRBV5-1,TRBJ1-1,TGCGCCAGCAGCTTGGATATGTCAGGGGTGAGCACTGAAGCTTTCTTT,CASSLDMSGVSTEAFF
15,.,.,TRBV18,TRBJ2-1,TGTGCCAGCTCTCCCCCTTCGCAGCGTAACAATGAGCAGTTCTTC,CASSPPSQRNNEQFF
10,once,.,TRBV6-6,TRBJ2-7,TGTGCCAGCGGATCCTACGAGCAGTACTTC,CASGSYEQYF
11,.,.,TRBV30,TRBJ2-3,TGTGCCTGGAAGGGCGCAGATACGCAGTATTTT,CAWKGADTQYF
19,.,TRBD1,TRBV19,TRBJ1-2,TGTGCCAGTAGCCCTAAACTTACCCTGACAGGGGGTTTCAGATATGGCTACACCTTC,CASSPKLTLTGGFRYGYTF
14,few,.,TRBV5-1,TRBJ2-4,TGCGCCAGCACATACACCCCGGGGAGCAACATTCAGTACTTC,CASTYTPGSNIQYF
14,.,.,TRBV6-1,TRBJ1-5,TGTGCCAGCAGTGAAGTCTACGGGCTTCAGCCCCAGCATTTT,CASSEVYGLQPQHF
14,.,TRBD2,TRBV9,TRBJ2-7,TGTGCCAGCAGCGCAACTAGCGGGAGCCCCGAGCAGTACTTC,CASSATSGSPEQYF
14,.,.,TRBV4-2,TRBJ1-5,TGTGCCAGCAGCTTGAACGGCGTCAATCAGCCCCAGCATTTT,CASSLNGVNQPQHF
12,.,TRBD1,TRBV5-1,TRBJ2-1,TGCGCCAGCAGCAGGGACAGTAATGAGCAGTTCTTC,CASSRDSNEQFF
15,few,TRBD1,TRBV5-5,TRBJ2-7,TGTGCCAGCAGCGCGGGGACAGGGGGTACCTACGAGCAGTACTTC,CASSAGTGGTYEQYF
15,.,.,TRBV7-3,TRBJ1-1,TGTGCCAGCAGCTCCGAGGGGCCACCGAACACTGAAGCTTTCTTT,CASSSEGPPNTEAFF
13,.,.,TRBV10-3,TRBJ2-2,TGTGCCATCAGCGCTTCCCCGTCCGGGGAGCTGTTTTTT,CAISASPSGELFF
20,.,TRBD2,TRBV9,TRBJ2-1,TGTGCCAGCAGCATACGGACTAGCGGGAGTGGGAGTGGGTCCTACAATGAGCAGTTCTTC,CASSIRTSGSGSGSYNEQFF
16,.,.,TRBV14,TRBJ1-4,TGTGCCAGCAGCCAATCTCGACTTCTTCACGGCGAAAAACTGTTTTTT,CASSQSRLLHGEKLFF
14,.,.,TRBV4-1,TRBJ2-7,TGCGCCAGCAGCCATGAGCTCGGACGAAACGAGCAGTACTTC,CASSHELGRNEQYF
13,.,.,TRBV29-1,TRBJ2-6,TGCAGCGGATCGCTGGGTGGGGCCAACGTCCTGACTTTC,CSGSLGGANVLTF
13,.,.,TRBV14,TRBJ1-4,TGTGCCAGCAGCCAGGGACTTAGAGAAAAACTGTTTTTT,CASSQGLREKLFF
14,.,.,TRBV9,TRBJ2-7,TGTGCCAGCAGCCCCACTGTGGTCTCCTACGAGCAGTACTTC,CASSPTVVSYEQYF
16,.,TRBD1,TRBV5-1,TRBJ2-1,TGCGCCAGCAGCACCCGACAGGGTGGAGGCTACAATGAGCAGTTCTTC,CASSTRQGGGYNEQFF
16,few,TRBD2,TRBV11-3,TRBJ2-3,TGTGCCAGCAGCTTAAGGGGTAGCGGGGGTTCCGATACGCAGTATTTT,CASSLRGSGGSDTQYF
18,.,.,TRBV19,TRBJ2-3,TGTGCCAGTAGTGACTTTCTAAGACGGGACGCTGGCACAGATACGCAGTATTTT,CASSDFLRRDAGTDTQYF
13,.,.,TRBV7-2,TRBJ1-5,TGTGCCAGCAGCGCCACAAGGAATCAGCCCCAGCATTTT,CASSATRNQPQHF
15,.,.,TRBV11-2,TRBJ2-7,TGTGCCAGCAGCTTAGATTCGGGATTGGACTACGAGCAGTACTTC,CASSLDSGLDYEQYF
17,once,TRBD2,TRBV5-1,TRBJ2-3,TGCGCCAGCACCCTGGGGGCTAGCGGGAGTGGCACAGATACGCAGTATTTT,CASTLGASGSGTDTQYF
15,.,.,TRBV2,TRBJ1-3,TGTGCCAGCAGTGAGGGCAGGATCTCTGGAAACACCATATATTTT,CASSEGRISGNTIYF
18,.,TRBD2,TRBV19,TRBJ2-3,TGTGCCAGTAGTTCCTGGACTAGCGGGAGGGGTTCTTCAGATACGCAGTATTTT,CASSSWTSGRGSSDTQYF
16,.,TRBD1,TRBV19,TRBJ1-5,TGTGCCAGTAGTAGCGACCAGGGGGCCAGGTATCAGCCCCAGCATTTT,CASSSDQGARYQPQHF
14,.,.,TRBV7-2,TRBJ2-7,TGTGCCAGCAGCTTAGCGGCATGGGACTACGAGCAGTACTTC,CASSLAAWDYEQYF
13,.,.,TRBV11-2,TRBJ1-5,TGTGCCAGCAGCTTAGTTTGGGGTCAGCCCCAGCATTTT,CASSLVWGQPQHF
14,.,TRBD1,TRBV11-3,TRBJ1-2,TGTGCCAGCAGCTTAGAGACAGGGCAGAGTGGCTACACCTTC,CASSLETGQSGYTF
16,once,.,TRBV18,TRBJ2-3,TGTGCCAGCTCACCACCGGCGGGACAGCTCACAGATACGCAGTATTTT,CASSPPAGQLTDTQYF
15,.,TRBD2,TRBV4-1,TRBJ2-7,TGCGCCAGCAGCCAGGGACTAGCGGATTCCTACGAGCAGTACTTC,CASSQGLADSYEQYF
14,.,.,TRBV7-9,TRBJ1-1,TGTGCCAGCAGCTCCAGGACAGCGAACACTGAAGCTTTCTTT,CASSSRTANTEAFF
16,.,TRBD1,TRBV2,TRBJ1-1,TGTGCCAGCAGTGATATAGGGGGCGAAGCCTCCACTGAAGCTTTCTTT,CASSDIGGEASTEAFF
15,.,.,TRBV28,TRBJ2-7,TGTGCCAGCAGTCTGCTGGGACCTGGCTCCTACGAGCAGTACTTC,CASSLLGPGSYEQYF
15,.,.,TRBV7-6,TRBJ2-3,TGTGCCAGCAGCTTAGAAGCGTCTAGCACAGATACGCAGTATTTT,CASSLEASSTDTQYF
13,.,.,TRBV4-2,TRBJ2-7,TGTGCCAGCAGCCAAGGACAGATCTACGAGCAGTACTTC,CASSQGQIYEQYF
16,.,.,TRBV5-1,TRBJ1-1,TGCGCCAGCAGCTTGGTTTTGGGTAGGGGGGACACTGAAGCTTTCTTT,CASSLVLGRGDTEAFF
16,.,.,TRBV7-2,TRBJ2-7,TGTGCCAGCAGCTTAGGGGGTCGGCAGGGCTCCTACGAGCAGTACTTC,CASSLGGRQGSYEQYF
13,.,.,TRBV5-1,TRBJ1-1,TGCGCCAGCAGCTTGGTCGTCGACACTGAAGCTTTCTTT,CASSLVVDTEAFF
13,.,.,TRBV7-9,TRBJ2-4,TGTGCCAGCAGCTTGGGGTCAGGGAACATTCAGTACTTC,CASSLGSGNIQYF